This TCR beta chain was profiled in a study of CD8+CD57+ T cells in acquired aplastic anemia. Genomic DNA constituted the template upon which TCR beta VDJ and CDR3 profiling was performed. TCRdb re-analysed the reads in MiXCR, keeping a single row per CDR3 protein. The sample yields some 200,000 distinct CDR3 sequences, around 45% seen once. Study conclusions and caveats: Common to patients and controls were twenty-nine CD8+ CDR3 sequences.

The CDR3 sequence is 19 residues long. Germline V gene lookup returns CDR1 MGHDK and CDR2 SYGVNS. The V gene lost 2 bases and the J gene lost 4 bases, with 25 bases spanning the gap. CD8+CD57+ cell expansion, shown by flow cytometry, had occurred in the patients selected for sequencing. As regards this clonotype: What it binds is not known.

This sequence was found in a human donor with aplastic anemia. This chain joins TRBV25-1 and TRBJ2-3; the D gene is possibly TRBD2 (5 bases). What was sequenced was sorted CD4+, CD8+, or CD8+CD57+ T cells (not recorded which) from PBMCs. The CDR3 is CASSEEASSGIGRPDTQYF. CDR3 nucleotide sequence: TGTGCCAGCAGTGAAGAAGCTAGCAGTGGGATAGGGAGACCAGATACGCAGTATTTT.